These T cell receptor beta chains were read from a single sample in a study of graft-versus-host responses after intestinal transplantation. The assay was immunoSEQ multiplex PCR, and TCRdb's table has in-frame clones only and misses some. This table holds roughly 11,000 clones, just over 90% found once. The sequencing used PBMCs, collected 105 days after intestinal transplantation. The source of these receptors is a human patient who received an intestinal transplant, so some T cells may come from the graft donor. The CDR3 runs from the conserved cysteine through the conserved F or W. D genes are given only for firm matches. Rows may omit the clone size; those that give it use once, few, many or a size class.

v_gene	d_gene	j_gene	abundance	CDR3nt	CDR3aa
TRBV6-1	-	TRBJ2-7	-	TGTGCCAGCAGTGAAACGGACTACCATCGCATGTACTTC	CASSETDYHRMYF
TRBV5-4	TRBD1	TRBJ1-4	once	TGTGCCAGCGGAGGACAGGGCTCTGAAAAACTGTTTTTT	CASGGQGSEKLFF
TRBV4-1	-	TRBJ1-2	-	TGCGCCAGCAGCCAAGAAGAGGAGGGCCGGACGGCCTCTTTC	CASSQEEEGRTASF
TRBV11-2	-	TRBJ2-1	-	TGTGCCAGCAGCCTCACCCCTCTAGTAGCCTCCTACAATGAGCAGTTCTTC	CASSLTPLVASYNEQFF
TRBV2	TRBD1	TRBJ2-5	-	TGTGCCAGCAGTGAAGCGTGGACAGGGGAAGAGACCCAGTACTTC	CASSEAWTGEETQYF
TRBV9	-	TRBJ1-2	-	TGTGCCAGCAGCCCCTACCAAACATATGGCTACACCTTC	CASSPYQTYGYTF
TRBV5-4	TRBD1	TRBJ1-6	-	TGTGCCAGCAGCGTGGACAGGGGAAATTCACCCCTCCACTTT	CASSVDRGNSPLHF
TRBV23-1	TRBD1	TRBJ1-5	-	TGCGCCAGCAGTCAAGGGACAGTACCTCCTCCGTCCCAGCATTTT	CASSQGTVPPPSQHF
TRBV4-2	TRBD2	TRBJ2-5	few	TGTGCCAGCAGCCAAGAAGCGGGAGGGCAAGAGACCCAGTACTTC	CASSQEAGGQETQYF
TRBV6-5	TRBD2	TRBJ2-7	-	TGTGCCAGCAGTTACGGGGGGAGGGCCTACGAGCAGTACTTC	CASSYGGRAYEQYF
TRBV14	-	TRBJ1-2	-	TGTGCCAGCAGCCAAGTTCGATATGGGGAGGGCTATGGCTACACCTTC	CASSQVRYGEGYGYTF
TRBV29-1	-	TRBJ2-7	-	TGCAGCGTCCACCGGGGCCTGAGAAACGAGCAGTACTTC	CSVHRGLRNEQYF
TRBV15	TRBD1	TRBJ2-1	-	TGTGCCACCAGCAGAGATCTGGTACAGGGGTCTTCCAATGAGCAGTTCTTC	CATSRDLVQGSSNEQFF
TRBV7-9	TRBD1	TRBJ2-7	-	TGTGCCAGCAGCTTTTTTGGACAGGGGGGCTCCTACGAGCAGTACTTC	CASSFFGQGGSYEQYF
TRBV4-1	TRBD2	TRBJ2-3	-	TGCGCCAGCAGCCTCTTAGAGGGAGGGTTAGATACGCAGTATTTT	CASSLLEGGLDTQYF
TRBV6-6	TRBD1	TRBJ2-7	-	TGTGCCAGCAGTTTGACAGGGTCCTACGAGCAGTACTTC	CASSLTGSYEQYF
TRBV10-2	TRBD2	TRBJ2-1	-	TGCGCCAGCATTAAGACTAGCGGGGACAACTCCTACAATGAGCAGTTCTTC	CASIKTSGDNSYNEQFF
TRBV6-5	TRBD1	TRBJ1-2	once	TGTGCCAGCAGTGGGGACAGATGGGTGGAGTATGGCTACACCTTC	CASSGDRWVEYGYTF
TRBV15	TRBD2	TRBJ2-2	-	TGTGCCACCAGCAGAGGGACTAGCGGGGGCCACGGGGAGCTGTTTTTT	CATSRGTSGGHGELFF
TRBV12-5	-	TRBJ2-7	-	TGTGCTAGTGGCCGGGATCCCTACGAGCAGTACTTC	CASGRDPYEQYF
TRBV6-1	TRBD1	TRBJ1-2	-	TGTGCCAGCACCCGGACAGGGGAAGTAGATGGCTACACCTTC	CASTRTGEVDGYTF
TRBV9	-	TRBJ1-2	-	TGTGCCAGCAGCGTAGCGCCTTTAAGAAACGGTGGCTACACCTTC	CASSVAPLRNGGYTF
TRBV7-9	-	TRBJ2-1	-	TGTGCCAGCAGCACTACTAGCAGCTACAATGAGCAGTTCTTC	CASSTTSSYNEQFF
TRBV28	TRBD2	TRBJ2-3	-	TGTGCCAGCCGTTCCCGGACTAGAACAACAGATACGCAGTATTTT	CASRSRTRTTDTQYF
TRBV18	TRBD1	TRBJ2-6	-	TGTGCCAGCTTGACAGGGGGCAGGGCGGGGAGCCCTGGGGCCAACGTCCTGACTTTC	CASLTGGRAGSPGANVLTF
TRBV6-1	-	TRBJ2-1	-	TGTGCCAGCAGTGAAGATGGGGCCAATGAGCAGTTCTTC	CASSEDGANEQFF
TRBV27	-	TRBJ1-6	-	TGTGCCAGCAGTTTTCCCAATTCACCCCTCCACTTT	CASSFPNSPLHF
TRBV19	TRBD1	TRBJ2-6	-	TGTGCCAGTAGTACCGGACAGGCTGGGGCCAACGTCCTGACTTTC	CASSTGQAGANVLTF
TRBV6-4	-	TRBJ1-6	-	TGTGCCAGCAGTGACCCACAGGGACCGAATTCACCCCTCCACTTT	CASSDPQGPNSPLHF
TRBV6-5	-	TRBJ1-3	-	TGTGCCAGCAGTCCCGTGATTCAGGCTGGAAACACCATATATTTT	CASSPVIQAGNTIYF
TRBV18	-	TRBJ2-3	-	TGTGCCAGCTCACCGGGACACACAGATACGCAGTATTTT	CASSPGHTDTQYF
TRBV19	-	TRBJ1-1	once	TGTGCCAGTAGTATGCGGGGCTCCACTGAAGCTTTCTTT	CASSMRGSTEAFF
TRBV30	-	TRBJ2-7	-	TGTGCCTGGACGGACAGAGGGGGTTACGAGCAGTACTTC	CAWTDRGGYEQYF
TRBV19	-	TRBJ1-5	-	TGTGCCAGTAGTTTGGGGGCGGGGAGCAATCAGCCCCAGCATTTT	CASSLGAGSNQPQHF
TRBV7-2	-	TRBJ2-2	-	TGTGCCAGCAGTTGGATCGCAGGGGAAGGCTCCCCCGGGGAGCTGTTTTTT	CASSWIAGEGSPGELFF
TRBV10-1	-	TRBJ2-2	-	TGCGCCAGCAACGGGAAAAACACCGGGGAGCTGTTTTTT	CASNGKNTGELFF
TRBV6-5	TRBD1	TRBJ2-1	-	TGTGCCAGCAGCCCCGGGACAGGGAGTTACAATGAGCAGTTCTTC	CASSPGTGSYNEQFF
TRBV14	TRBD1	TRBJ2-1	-	TGTGCCAGCAAACTCACGGAGACAGGGGATAATGAGCAGTTCTTC	CASKLTETGDNEQFF
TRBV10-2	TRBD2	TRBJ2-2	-	TGCGCCAGCAGGCTAGCGGGGGGGCCTGGCGGGGAGCTGTTTTTT	CASRLAGGPGGELFF
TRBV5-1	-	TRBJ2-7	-	TGCGCCAGCAGCCGAATTACAGGGATGACACCCTACGAGCAGTACTTC	CASSRITGMTPYEQYF
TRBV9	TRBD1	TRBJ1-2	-	TGTGCCAGCAGCAGTCTGACAGGGACCAACTATGGCTACACCTTC	CASSSLTGTNYGYTF
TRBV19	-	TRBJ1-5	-	TGTGCCAGTAGTATAGGCAATCAGCCCCAGCATTTT	CASSIGNQPQHF
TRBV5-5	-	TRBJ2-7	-	TGTGCCAGCAAATCGCTAGGCGAGCAGTACTTC	CASKSLGEQYF
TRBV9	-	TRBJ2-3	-	TGTGCCAGCAGCGAGGCTAGCACAGATACGCAGTATTTT	CASSEASTDTQYF
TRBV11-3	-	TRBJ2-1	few	TGTGCCAGCAGCTTAGGGGGGGCCATCAATGAGCAGTTCTTC	CASSLGGAINEQFF
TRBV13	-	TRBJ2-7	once	TGTGCCAGCAGCTCGCTGGGCCCGGGACTCTCCGTCGAGCAGTACTTC	CASSSLGPGLSVEQYF
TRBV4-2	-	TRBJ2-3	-	TGTGCCAGCAGCCAAGGGACCCGGGCTGATTACAATACGCAGTATTTT	CASSQGTRADYNTQYF
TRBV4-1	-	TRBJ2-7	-	TGCGCCAGCAGCCAAGTAAGGGGTTCCTACGAGCAGTACTTC	CASSQVRGSYEQYF
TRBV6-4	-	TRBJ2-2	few	TGTGCCAGCAGTCCAGGGAACACCGGGGAGCTGTTTTTT	CASSPGNTGELFF
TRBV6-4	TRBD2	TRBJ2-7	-	TGTGCCAGCAGTGCCCTAGCGGGCAGCTCCTACGAGCAGTACTTC	CASSALAGSSYEQYF
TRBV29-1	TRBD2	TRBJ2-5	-	TGCAGCGTTCGCGGGACTAGCGTTAAAGAGACCCAGTACTTC	CSVRGTSVKETQYF
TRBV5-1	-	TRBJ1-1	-	TGCGCCAGCAGCTCAGGGACCGAAATGAACACTGAAGCTTTCTTT	CASSSGTEMNTEAFF
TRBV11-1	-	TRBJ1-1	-	TGTGCCAGCAGCTTGGACGAGGGGGGCACTGAAGCTTTCTTT	CASSLDEGGTEAFF
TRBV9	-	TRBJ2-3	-	TGTGCCAGCAGCGTAGTGTTAGCCCACACAGATACGCAGTATTTT	CASSVVLAHTDTQYF